This TCR beta chain was sequenced during a study of identical twins. Looked up from germline, CDR1 is SGDLS and CDR2 is YYNGEE. The CDR3 sequence is 17 residues long. The V end was cut by 1 base, the J end by 2 bases, with 18 bases between. TCRdb processed the 5' RACE reads anew with MiXCR; each CDR3 protein has one entry. The sample carries hundreds of thousands of distinct CDR3 sequences, about 9.4% recorded once. The sample also formed part of further work on yellow fever vaccine responses in identical twins.

What was sequenced was PBMCs. The rearrangement joins TRBV9 to TRBJ2-5; possible D gene TRBD1, 9 bases. This TCR was recovered from a woman younger than 35 in good health. CDR3 bases: TGTGCCAGCAGCGTACGCGGGGGGACAGGGCCACAAGAGACCCAGTACTTC. This codes for CASSVRGGTGPQETQYF.